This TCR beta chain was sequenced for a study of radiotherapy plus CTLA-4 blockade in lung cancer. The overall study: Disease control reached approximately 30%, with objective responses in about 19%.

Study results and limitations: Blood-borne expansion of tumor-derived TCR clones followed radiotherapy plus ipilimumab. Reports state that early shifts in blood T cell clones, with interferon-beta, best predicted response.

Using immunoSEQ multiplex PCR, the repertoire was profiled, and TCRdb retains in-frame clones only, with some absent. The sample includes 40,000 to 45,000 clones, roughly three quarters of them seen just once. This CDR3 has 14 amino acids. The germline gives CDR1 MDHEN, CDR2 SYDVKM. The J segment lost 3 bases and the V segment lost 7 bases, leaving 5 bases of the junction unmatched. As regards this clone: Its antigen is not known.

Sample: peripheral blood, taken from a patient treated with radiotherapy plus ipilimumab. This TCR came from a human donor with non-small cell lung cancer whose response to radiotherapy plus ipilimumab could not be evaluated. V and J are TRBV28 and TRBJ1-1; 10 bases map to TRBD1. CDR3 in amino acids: CASTWTGGDTEAFF. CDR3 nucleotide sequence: TGTGCCAGCACCTGGACAGGGGGGGACACTGAAGCTTTCTTT. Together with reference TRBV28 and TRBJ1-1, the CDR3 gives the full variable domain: DVKVTQSSRYLVKRTGEKVFLECVQDMDHENMFWYRQDPGLGLRLIYFSYDVKMKEKGDIPEGYSVSREKKERFSLILESASTNQTSMYLCASTWTGGDTEAFFGQGTRLTVV.